One sample yielded the 13 T cell receptor beta chains listed below, sequenced in a study of T cells after yellow fever vaccination. TCRdb re-analysed the 5' RACE reads in MiXCR, keeping a single row per CDR3 protein. The sample includes 400,000 or so distinct CDR3 sequences, 18% of them seen just once. This specimen consisted of PBMCs, obtained before the yellow fever booster vaccination. These receptors all come from a man in his late teens or twenties who received the YFV17D yellow fever vaccine.

This clonotype was seen many times. This sequence joins TRBV20-1 and TRBJ2-3; tentative D call: TRBD2 (5 bases). Looked up from germline, CDR1 is DFQATT and CDR2 is SNEGSKA (reference sequence). This CDR3 has 12 residues. Trimming stripped 6 bases from V and 8 bases from J, with 15 bases between. CDR3 in DNA: TGCAGTGCCCCCCGATCCGGAGGTACGCAGTATTTT. The encoded protein is CSAPRSGGTQYF.

On this clonotype itself: Mismatch with germline at one junction end may stem from a read error. The rearrangement links TRBV7-7 to TRBJ2-5, with TRBD1 matching 7 bases. Germline V gives CDR1 SSHAT, CDR2 FNYEAQ (reference sequence). There are 14 residues in the CDR3. CDR3 amino acids: CASSFEGGWETQYF. CDR3 DNA: TGTGCTAGCAGCTTCGAAGGGGGCTGGGAGACCCAGTACTTC.

The chain couples TRBV7-8 to TRBJ2-1; D possibly corresponds to TRBD2 (5 bases). Germline CDR1 and CDR2: SGHVS and FQNEAQ. Trimming removed 2 bases from V and 9 bases from J, with 14 bases in between. The CDR3 runs to 14 residues. The CDR3 is CASSLQAASGEQFF. The CDR3 DNA follows: TGTGCCAGCAGCTTACAAGCGGCGTCTGGTGAGCAGTTCTTC.

The genes are TRBV2 and TRBJ1-6, with TRBD1 matching over 8 bases. Germline V gene data show CDR1 as SNHLY and CDR2 as FYNNEI. The CDR3 loop spans 15 amino acids. Trimming at V came to 4 bases and at J to 5 bases, leaving 4 bases not matched to a gene. The CDR3 DNA reads as TGTGCCAGCAGTGTTTCAGGGGGCCATAATTCACCCCTCCACTTT. Translated, it gives CASSVSGGHNSPLHF.

The chain joins TRBV7-2 to TRBJ1-1; D not certain. Germline CDR1 reads SGHTA; CDR2 reads FQGNSA. The V end was cut by 2 bases, the J end by 0 bases, with 4 bases between. The CDR3 has 13 residues. The CDR3 region has the DNA TGTGCCAGCAGCTTATGGGTGAACACTGAAGCTTTCTTT. This translates into CASSLWVNTEAFF.

This chain joins TRBV4-2 and TRBJ1-6; no clear D gene. Trimming stripped 2 bases from V and 7 bases from J, with 15 bases between. Germline CDR1 LGHNA, CDR2 YNFKEQ. CDR3 size: 16 residues. Written as DNA, the CDR3 is TGTGCCAGCAGCCAAACGGCTATCGGTGGGAATTCACCCCTCCACTTT. As protein: CASSQTAIGGNSPLHF.

The chain is built from TRBV25-1 and TRBJ1-5; TRBD1 might be the D (6 bases). In germline, CDR1 is MGHDK, CDR2 SYGVNS. The germline V and J ends were trimmed by 1 base and 5 bases, with 15 bases remaining between them. The CDR3 has 16 residues. CDR3 sequence (DNA): TGTGCCAGCAGTGAATTGGGGGCAGGGAGGGATCAGCCCCAGCATTTT. As protein: CASSELGAGRDQPQHF. The variable domain in full, with the rest retrieved from reference TRBV25-1 and TRBJ1-5, is EADIYQTPRYLVIGTGKKITLECSQTMGHDKMYWYQQDPGMELHLIHYSYGVNSTEKGDLSSESTVSRIRTEHFPLTLESARPSHTSQYLCASSELGAGRDQPQHFGDGTRLSIL.

In its sample, this clonotype was seen a few times. The rearrangement uses TRBV18 and TRBJ2-1, with TRBD2 as a possible D gene (6 bases). The CDR3 loop spans 14 amino acids. V lost 0 bases, J lost 10 bases, and 13 bases lay in between. Germline CDR1 and CDR2: KGHSH and LQKENI. In DNA form, the CDR3 reads TGTGCCAGCTCACCACCTTGGGGGGAGAACGAGCAGTTCTTC. This encodes CASSPPWGENEQFF.

This clonotype has at least ten counts. This chain connects TRBV6-5 to TRBJ1-1; 8 bases match TRBD1. The germline V gene encodes CDR1 MNHEY and CDR2 SVGAGI. The length of the CDR3 is 13 residues. The V segment lost 6 bases and the J segment 1 base; nucleotides outside the gene matches: 1. The CDR3 is CASSTGGNTEAFF. Here the CDR3 DNA reads TGTGCCAGCAGCACAGGGGGGAACACTGAAGCTTTCTTT.

V usage is TRBV20-1 and J usage is TRBJ2-7; 10 bases agree with TRBD1. Unmatched junction bases numbered 3, after V lost 5 bases and J lost 5 bases. Germline V lookup: CDR1 DFQATT, CDR2 SNEGSKA (reference sequence). The CDR3 length is 12 residues. The CDR3 loop reads CSAWGQGNEQYV. The CDR3 DNA sequence: TGCAGTGCTTGGGGACAGGGGAACGAGCAGTACGTC.

This clonotype was detected a few times. The chain couples TRBV29-1 to TRBJ1-6, with D uncertain. The CDR3 totals 14 residues. The V end lost 4 bases, the J end lost 9 bases, and 16 bases lay between the germline ends. The V gene's germline CDR1 is SQVTM and CDR2 ANQGSEA. The CDR3 sequence: CSVVFPGVLSPLHF. The CDR3 region has the DNA TGCAGCGTTGTCTTCCCCGGGGTTCTTTCACCCCTCCACTTT.

The chain is built from TRBV18 and TRBJ2-7, with D possibly being TRBD2 (5 bases). In germline, CDR1 is KGHSH, CDR2 LQKENI. This CDR3 has 13 residues. V was clipped by 3 bases and J by 3 bases, with 9 bases between them. In DNA, the CDR3 is TGTGCCAGCTCACCTGACGGGGTCTACGAGCAGTACGTC. Protein product: CASSPDGVYEQYV.

The chain carries TRBV24-1 and TRBJ2-7; TRBD1 or TRBD2 may be the D gene (6 bases each). This CDR3 has 16 residues. The germline gives CDR1 KGHDR, CDR2 SFDVKD. Trimming removed 7 bases from V and 5 bases from J, with 23 bases in between. The CDR3 nucleotides read TGTGCCACCAGGACAAGTCGGGGGCTGCCAAAGGACGAGCAGTACGTC. Its translation is CATRTSRGLPKDEQYV.